This TCR beta chain derives from a study of identical twins. Study observations and caveats: Conclusions rested on cross-sectional statistics rather than following the same donors. Surplus twin overlap in beta out-of-frame sequences was less pronounced. Cord blood beta clonotypes that were abundant carried fewer insertions, and memory repertoires showed no such trend.

The CDR3 is 13 amino acids. In germline, CDR1 is SGHRS, CDR2 YFSETQ. V lost 6 bases to trimming and J lost 0 bases, with 9 bases between them. As to this clonotype: As yet, its antigen is unknown.

The authors used template switching to add a universal primer site and gave cDNA unique molecular identifiers. Using its own MiXCR run on the 5' RACE reads, TCRdb lists one record per CDR3 protein. The data contain 350,000 to 600,000 distinct CDR3 sequences, about 14% of them singletons. The same sample was also studied in work on yellow fever vaccine responses in identical twins.

The sequenced sample was CD4+ T cells sorted from blood. The TCR comes from a woman between 18 and 30 years old in good health. This chain connects TRBV5-1 to TRBJ1-1; D is uncertain. The CDR3 region has the DNA TGCGCCAGCACCCCGCTTATGAACACTGAAGCTTTCTTT. This translates into CASTPLMNTEAFF.